A single sample gave rise to the 5 T cell receptor beta chains below, sequenced in a study of spatial heterogeneity in lung cancer. As to time point: sample taken at primary tumor resection. Sequencing was performed on whole RNA extracted from tumor and nontumor lung tissue, or from frozen PBMC, and the material was left unsorted. TCRdb reprocessed the 5' RACE reads with MiXCR, giving one entry per CDR3 protein. This sample has 45,000 or so distinct CDR3 sequences, with 12% found just once. Here the sequenced sample was PBMCs, taken at surgery. These TCRs come from a female donor with early-stage non-small cell lung cancer.

In its sample, this clonotype was seen a few times. J is TRBJ2-3 and V is TRBV6-5, with D possibly being TRBD1 or TRBD2 (5 bases each). The germline CDR1 and CDR2 sequences are MNHEY and SVGAGI. V lost 0 bases to trimming and J lost 2 bases, with 12 bases between them. The CDR3 contains 16 residues. For the CDR3, the DNA is TGTGCCAGCAGTTACTCCGGGACGGGGCACACAGATACGCAGTATTTT. Translating it yields CASSYSGTGHTDTQYF.

This clonotype was picked up many times. This chain connects TRBV6-5 to TRBJ1-1, with 7 bases identical to TRBD1. Germline V gives CDR1 MNHEY, CDR2 SVGAGI. V lost 3 bases to trimming and J lost 5 bases; unmatched junction nucleotides: 6. CDR3 size: 14 residues. The CDR3 bases are TGTGCCAGCAGTTATCGACAGGGTAGTACTGAAGCTTTCTTT. Its translation is CASSYRQGSTEAFF.

A word on this clonotype: Given a much more abundant clone one base away, this may be a read error. The rearrangement uses TRBV15 and TRBJ2-2; 9 bases map to TRBD1. The CDR3 extends over 18 amino acids. In germline, CDR1 is LNHNV, CDR2 YYDKDF (reference sequence). The CDR3 here is CATSRRTGGTGHTGEPFF. CDR3 bases: TGTGCCACCAGCAGAAGAACCGGTGGGACAGGGCACACCGGGGAGCCGTTTTTT.

The sample holds a few counts of this clonotype. This sequence joins TRBV19 and TRBJ2-7; D is perhaps TRBD2 (5 bases). The CDR3 loop spans 15 amino acids. Looked up from germline, CDR1 is LNHDA and CDR2 is SQIVND (reference sequence). Trimming stripped 1 base from V and 2 bases from J, with 12 bases between. The CDR3 bases are TGTGCCAGTAGTATAGTCCGGAACGGGGCCTACGAGCAGTACTTC. Encoded protein: CASSIVRNGAYEQYF.

V gene TRBV10-3 combines with J gene TRBJ2-5, with 9 bases aligning to TRBD2. CDR1 and CDR2 (germline): ENHRY, SYGVKD. CDR3 length equals 16 residues. V was pared by 1 base and J by 4 bases, with 7 bases of the junction left unmatched. CDR3 sequence (DNA): TGTGCCATCAGTGAGTGGCAGACTAGCGGCCCAGAGACCCAGTACTTC. Protein product: CAISEWQTSGPETQYF.